This T cell receptor beta chain was recovered during a study of early T cells in non-severe SARS-CoV-2 infection. This clonotype was seen ten or more times. Tagging with unique molecular identifiers was applied to individual cDNA molecules. TCRdb reprocessed the 5' RACE reads with MiXCR, giving one entry per CDR3 protein. The sample yields some 34,000 distinct CDR3 sequences, 9.9% seen once. The germline gives CDR1 WSHSY, CDR2 SAAADI. Trimming removed 4 bases at V and 6 bases at J, with 10 bases between. This CDR3 region has 14 residues. This chain joins TRBV10-2 and TRBJ1-6, with a possible D match to TRBD1 (6 bases). The specimen was whole blood. This sequence was found in an adult who was a healthcare worker with PCR-confirmed SARS-CoV-2 infection or an uninfected control (not recorded which). This chain's CDR3 is CASSVLQGNSPLHF. DNA for the CDR3: TGCGCCAGCAGTGTCTTACAGGGTAATTCACCCCTCCACTTT.